This TCR beta chain is drawn from a study of metastatic and nonmetastatic thyroid tumors. Study-wide context: Repertoire comparisons spanned blood and tumor or nodule tissue from malignant and benign thyroid patients. Study-wide results and caveats: When malignant thyroid tumors were compared with benign nodules, TCR beta diversity was reportedly significantly higher in the malignant tumors. This held in both blood and tumor samples.

The V and J ends lost 7 bases and 7 bases respectively, with 13 bases between them. Germline lookup yields CDR1 LNHDA and CDR2 SQIVND (reference sequence). The CDR3 contains 13 residues. In the authors' methods: Built for papillary thyroid cancer, a distant-metastasis classifier drew on CDR3 differences across clinicopathological groups. MiXCR reprocessed the PCR reads for TCRdb. The V and J calls follow TCRdb's processing rather than the paper's. The sample includes tens of thousands of clones, roughly 13% of them seen just once. Ten or more counts support this clone. The antigen remains undetermined. No treatment of any kind had been given to any patient before thyroid surgery.

This sequence originates from a female donor with papillary thyroid cancer or a benign thyroid nodule (not recorded which). Some clones in this sample may be carry-over from other donors' samples. The chain joins TRBV19 to TRBJ2-2; D remains ambiguous. The source material was blood. The CDR3 is CASTSIRGGELFF. CDR3 DNA: TGTGCCAGTACCTCTATTCGAGGCGGGGAGCTGTTTTTT. The variable domain in full, completed from reference TRBV19 and TRBJ2-2, reads DGGITQSPKYLFRKEGQNVTLSCEQNLNHDAMYWYRQDPGQGLRLIYYSQIVNDFQKGDIAEGYSVSREKKESFPLTVTSAQKNPTAFYLCASTSIRGGELFFGEGSRLTVL.